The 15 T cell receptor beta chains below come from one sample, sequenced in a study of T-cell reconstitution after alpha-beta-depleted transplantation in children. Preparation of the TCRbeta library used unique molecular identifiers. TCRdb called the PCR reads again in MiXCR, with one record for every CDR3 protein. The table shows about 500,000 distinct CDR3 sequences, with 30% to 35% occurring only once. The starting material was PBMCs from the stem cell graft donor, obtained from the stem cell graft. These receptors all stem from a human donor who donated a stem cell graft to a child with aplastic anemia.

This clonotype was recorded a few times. The CDR3 here is CASSYSMRSNYGYTF. In DNA, the CDR3 is TGTGCCAGCAGTTACTCGATGCGGAGTAACTATGGCTACACCTTC. This chain connects TRBV6-5 to TRBJ1-2; D is ambiguous. The CDR3 has 15 amino acids. Germline CDR1 is MNHEY and CDR2 is SVGAGI. V dropped 0 bases and J dropped 1 base, with 9 bases sitting between them.

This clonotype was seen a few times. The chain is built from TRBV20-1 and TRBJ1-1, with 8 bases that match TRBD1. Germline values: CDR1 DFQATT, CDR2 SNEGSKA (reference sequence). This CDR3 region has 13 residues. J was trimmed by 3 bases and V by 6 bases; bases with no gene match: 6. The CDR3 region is CSARTGSDTEAFF. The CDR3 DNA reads TGCAGTGCGAGGACAGGGAGTGACACTGAAGCTTTCTTT.

CDR3 residues: CASSLYLAGATGELFF. The CDR3 bases are TGTGCCAGCAGCTTATACTTGGCAGGGGCCACCGGGGAGCTGTTTTTT. J is TRBJ2-2 and V is TRBV7-9; tentative D call: TRBD1 (6 bases). V was trimmed by 2 bases and J by 4 bases, leaving 14 bases between them. This CDR3 has 16 residues. CDR1 SEHNR and CDR2 FQNEAQ come from the germline V gene (reference sequence).

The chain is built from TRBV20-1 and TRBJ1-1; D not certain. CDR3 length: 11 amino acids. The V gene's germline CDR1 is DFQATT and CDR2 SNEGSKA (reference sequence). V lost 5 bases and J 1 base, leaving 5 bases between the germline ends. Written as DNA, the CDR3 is TGCAGTGCTTATAGGAACACTGAAGCTTTCTTT. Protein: CSAYRNTEAFF.

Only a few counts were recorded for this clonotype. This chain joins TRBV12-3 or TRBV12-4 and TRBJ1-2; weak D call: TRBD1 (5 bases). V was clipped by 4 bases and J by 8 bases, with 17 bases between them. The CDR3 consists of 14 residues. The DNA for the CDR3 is TGTGCCAGCAGTTCCCACCTAGCCTGGGGGGGCTACACCTTC. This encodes CASSSHLAWGGYTF.

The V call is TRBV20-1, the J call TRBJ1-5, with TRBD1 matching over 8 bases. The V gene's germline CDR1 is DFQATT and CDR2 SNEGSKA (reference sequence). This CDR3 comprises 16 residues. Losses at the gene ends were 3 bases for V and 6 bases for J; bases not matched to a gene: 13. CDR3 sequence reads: CSARAQDRANGQPQHF. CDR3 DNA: TGCAGTGCTAGGGCCCAGGACAGGGCCAATGGTCAGCCCCAGCATTTT.

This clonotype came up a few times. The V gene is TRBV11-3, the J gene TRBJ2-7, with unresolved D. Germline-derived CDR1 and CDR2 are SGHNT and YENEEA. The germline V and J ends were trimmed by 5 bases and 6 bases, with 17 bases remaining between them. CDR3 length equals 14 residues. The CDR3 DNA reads TGTGCCAGCAGCCGCGGTGGGTTAGCAAGCGAGCAGTACGTC. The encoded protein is CASSRGGLASEQYV.

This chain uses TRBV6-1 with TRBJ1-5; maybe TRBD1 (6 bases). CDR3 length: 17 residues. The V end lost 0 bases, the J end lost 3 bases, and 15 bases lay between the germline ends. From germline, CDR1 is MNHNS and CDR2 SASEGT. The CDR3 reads CASSEALTGYLNQPQHF. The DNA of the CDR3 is TGTGCCAGCAGTGAAGCCCTGACAGGTTATCTCAATCAGCCCCAGCATTTT.

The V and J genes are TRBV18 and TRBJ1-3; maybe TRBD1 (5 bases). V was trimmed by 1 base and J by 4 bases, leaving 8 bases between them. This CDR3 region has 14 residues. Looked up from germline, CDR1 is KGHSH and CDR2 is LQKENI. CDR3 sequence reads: CASSPLRDGNTIYF. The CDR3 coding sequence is TGTGCCAGCTCACCACTGAGGGACGGAAACACCATATATTTT.

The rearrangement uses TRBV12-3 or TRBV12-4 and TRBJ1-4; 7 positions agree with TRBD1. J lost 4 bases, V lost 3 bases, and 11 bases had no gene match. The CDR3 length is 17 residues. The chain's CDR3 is CASSFGGFGTVNEKLFF. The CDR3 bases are TGTGCCAGCAGTTTTGGGGGATTCGGGACAGTTAATGAAAAACTGTTTTTT.

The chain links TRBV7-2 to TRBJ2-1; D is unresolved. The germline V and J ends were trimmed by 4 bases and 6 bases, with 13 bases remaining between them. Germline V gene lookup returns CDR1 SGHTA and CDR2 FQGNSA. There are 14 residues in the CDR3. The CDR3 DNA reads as TGTGCCAGCAGCTCGACATTTGCCTCCAATGAGCAGTTCTTC. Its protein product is CASSSTFASNEQFF.

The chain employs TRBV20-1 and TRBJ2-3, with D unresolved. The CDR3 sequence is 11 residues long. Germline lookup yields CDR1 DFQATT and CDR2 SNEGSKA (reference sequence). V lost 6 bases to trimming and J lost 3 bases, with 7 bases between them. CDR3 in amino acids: CSARVTDTQYF. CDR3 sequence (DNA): TGCAGTGCCCGGGTTACAGATACGCAGTATTTT.

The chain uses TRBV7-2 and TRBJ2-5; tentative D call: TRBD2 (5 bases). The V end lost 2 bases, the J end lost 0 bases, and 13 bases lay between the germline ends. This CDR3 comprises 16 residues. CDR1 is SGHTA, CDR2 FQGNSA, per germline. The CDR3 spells CASSLWAGKYQETQYF. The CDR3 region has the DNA TGTGCCAGCAGCTTATGGGCGGGCAAGTACCAAGAGACCCAGTACTTC.

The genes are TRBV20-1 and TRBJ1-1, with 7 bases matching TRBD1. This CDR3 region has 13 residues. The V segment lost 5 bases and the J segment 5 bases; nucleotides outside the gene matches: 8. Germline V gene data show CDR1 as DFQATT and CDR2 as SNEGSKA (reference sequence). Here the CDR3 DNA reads TGCAGTGCTCGAGGGGGCGCGAGGACTGAAGCTTTCTTT. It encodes CSARGGARTEAFF.

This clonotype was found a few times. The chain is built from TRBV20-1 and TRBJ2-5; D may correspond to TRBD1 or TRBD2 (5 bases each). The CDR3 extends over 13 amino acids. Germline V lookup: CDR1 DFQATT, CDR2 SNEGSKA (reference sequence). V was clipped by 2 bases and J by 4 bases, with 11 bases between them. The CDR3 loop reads CSARYRGVETQYF. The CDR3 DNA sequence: TGCAGTGCTAGATATAGGGGAGTAGAGACCCAGTACTTC.